This TCR beta chain was sequenced during a study of blood T cell repertoires in COVID-19. The wider study: Both acute and convalescent COVID-19 samples were obtained from the United States, Italy and Spain. From T cells, B-cell-depleted T cells, or PBMCs came the material, which was cDNA or gDNA.

In the study's own analysis: Researchers report that nucleated cell counts were estimated from reference gene primer amplification. Profiled with immunoSEQ multiplex PCR; TCRdb holds only in-frame clones, not every one. For V, J and clone size, that table is used; D and trimming come from the DNA. Here the sample spans under 250,000 clones, around 78% being singletons. The germline V gene has CDR1 MDHEN and CDR2 SYDVKM. The V end lost 3 bases, the J end lost 6 bases, and 12 bases lay between the germline ends. The CDR3 is 13 amino acids. The gene calls are TRBV28 and TRBJ2-7; TRBD2 might be the D (6 bases). Sequencing input: peripheral blood. The source is an older woman with active or convalescent COVID-19. CDR3 sequence reads: CASSFGQGGEQYF. The CDR3 DNA reads as TGTGCCAGCAGTTTCGGGCAGGGAGGCGAGCAGTACTTC. Looking up the rest from reference TRBV28 and TRBJ2-7 gives the full variable domain: DVKVTQSSRYLVKRTGEKVFLECVQDMDHENMFWYRQDPGLGLRLIYFSYDVKMKEKGDIPEGYSVSREKKERFSLILESASTNQTSMYLCASSFGQGGEQYFGPGTRLTVT.